This T cell receptor beta chain was captured in a study of graft-versus-host responses after intestinal transplantation. Background on the study: The study gave all recipients anti-thymocyte globulin induction, then tacrolimus and steroids for 2 to 3 years. Findings and limits, study-wide: GvH clones appeared in recipient marrow, some first in ileum or blood.

Generated by immunoSEQ multiplex PCR, the TCRdb table keeps only in-frame clones and is missing some. In the table there are 130,000 to 150,000 clones, about nine tenths of which are singletons. The ends were cut back, 5 bases at V and 3 bases at J, with 13 bases in the middle. CDR1 is SGHTA and CDR2 is FQGNSA in the germline V gene. CDR3 length: 15 amino acids. A remark on this clone: Its antigen remains unknown.

This receptor was identified in a human donor who received an intestinal transplant. V usage is TRBV7-2 and J usage is TRBJ2-2; TRBD2 is a possible D gene (6 bases). The starting material was unstimulated CD4+ T cells sorted from spleen or lymph node cells, obtained before intestinal transplant. In DNA, the CDR3 is TGTGCCAGCAGCACCCGGACTACTTACACCGGGGAGCTGTTTTTT. Amino acids: CASSTRTTYTGELFF. Together with reference TRBV7-2 and TRBJ2-2, the CDR3 gives the full variable domain: GAGVSQSPSNKVTEKGKDVELRCDPISGHTALYWYRQSLGQGLEFLIYFQGNSAPDKSGLPSDRFSAERTGGSVSTLTIQRTQQEDSAVYLCASSTRTTYTGELFFGEGSRLTVL.